This TCR beta chain was sequenced in a study of T cell repertoires in cytomegalovirus infection. Looking at the study overall: Matching HLA type and CMV infection were both indicated by public TCR beta signatures.

This clonotype was seen a few times. CDR3 length: 16 residues. V dropped 6 bases and J dropped 0; count of bases not matched to a gene: 8. TCRdb re-derived calls from the reads in MiXCR, one entry per CDR3 protein. The sample consists of 150,000 to 200,000 distinct CDR3 sequences, 15% to 20% of them appearing once. Sequenced input: PBMCs. This clonotype was obtained from a human donor in good health (CMV status not recorded). Some clones in this sample may be carry-over from other donors' samples. This rearrangement joins TRBV12-3 or TRBV12-4 to TRBJ1-1; the match to TRBD1 covers 9 bases. This CDR3 reads CASSTRDRVMNTEAFF. DNA for the CDR3: TGTGCCAGCAGCACCCGGGACAGGGTCATGAACACTGAAGCTTTCTTT.